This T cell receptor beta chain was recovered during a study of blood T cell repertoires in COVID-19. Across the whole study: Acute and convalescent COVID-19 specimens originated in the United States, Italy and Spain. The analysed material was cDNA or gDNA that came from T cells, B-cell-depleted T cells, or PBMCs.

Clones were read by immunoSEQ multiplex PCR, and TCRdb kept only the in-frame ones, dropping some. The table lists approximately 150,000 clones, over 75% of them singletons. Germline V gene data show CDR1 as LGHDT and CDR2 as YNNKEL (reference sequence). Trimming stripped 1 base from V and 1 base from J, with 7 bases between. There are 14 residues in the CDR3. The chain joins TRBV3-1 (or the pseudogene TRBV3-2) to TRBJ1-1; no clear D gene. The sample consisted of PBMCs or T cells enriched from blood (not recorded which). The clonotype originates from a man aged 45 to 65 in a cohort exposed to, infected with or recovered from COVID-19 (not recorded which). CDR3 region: CASSQAQANTEAFF. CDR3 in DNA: TGTGCCAGCAGCCAAGCTCAGGCGAACACTGAAGCTTTCTTT.